This T cell receptor beta chain appears in the sequencing data of a study of blood T cells in healthy people across ages. On the study more broadly: Per every two T cells, about one barcoded beta molecule was captured by template switching.

Study-wide results and limits: It was held that the diversity estimates obtained from one million T cells were underestimates.

CDR1 is SGHVS and CDR2 is FQNEAQ in the germline V gene. V lost 5 bases and J 0 bases, leaving 7 bases between the germline ends. The CDR3 length is 13 residues. The use of a sample-barcoded 5' primer and a J-beta primer mix characterized a second PCR of roughly 6 to 12 cycles. A template-switch adaptor that had 12 random nucleotides put a tag on each cDNA molecule. Every sample returned 3 million or more CDR3-containing paired-end reads. One entry per CDR3 protein results from TCRdb running MiXCR on the 5' RACE reads. The table includes roughly 800,000 distinct CDR3 sequences, about 53% detected once. On this clonotype itself: What it binds is not known.

Sequenced input: blood. This TCR came from a man at least 80 years old in good health. The gene calls are TRBV7-8 and TRBJ1-1, with no clear D. CDR3 in amino acids: CASSVDMNTEAFF. The CDR3 nucleotides are TGTGCCAGCAGCGTTGACATGAACACTGAAGCTTTCTTT.